A single sample gave rise to the 8 T cell receptor beta chains below, sequenced in a study of blood T cell repertoires in COVID-19. The method was immunoSEQ multiplex PCR; TCRdb's version includes in-frame clones alone and lacks a portion of them. The data show 25,000 to 35,000 clones, nearly 90% seen once. Sequenced material: peripheral blood. The receptors stem from a man in his 60s with active COVID-19.

J is TRBJ2-5 and V is TRBV4-1, with TRBD2 matching 10 bases. Germline V gene sequence: CDR1 MGHRA, CDR2 YSYEKL. J gave up 5 bases and V 0 bases, and 12 bases lay outside the gene matches. CDR3 size: 18 residues. The CDR3: CASSQDGVAGGLTETQYF. The CDR3 DNA follows: TGCGCCAGCAGCCAAGATGGGGTAGCGGGGGGCCTGACGGAGACCCAGTACTTC.

The table lists this clone with a few counts. The chain carries TRBV9 and TRBJ1-1; TRBD1 aligns across 9 bases. The CDR3 has 15 amino acids. CDR1 and CDR2 (germline): SGDLS, YYNGEE. V trimming: 4 bases; J trimming: 5 bases; junction bases outside the gene matches: 9. The CDR3 reads CASSQGTGPGTEAFF. The DNA of the CDR3 is TGTGCCAGCAGCCAGGGGACAGGGCCTGGAACTGAAGCTTTCTTT.

V gene TRBV29-1 combines with J gene TRBJ1-5; D is undetermined. V was pared by 5 bases and J by 4 bases, with 12 bases between. The germline V gene encodes CDR1 SQVTM and CDR2 ANQGSEA. The CDR3 consists of 13 residues. As DNA, the CDR3 is TGCAGCGTTCTAGAGTTTGGTAATCAGCCCCAGCATTTT. Its protein is CSVLEFGNQPQHF.

The chain has TRBV7-9 and TRBJ2-2; no firm D call. Between the trimmed V and J ends, which lost 3 bases and 8 bases, there was a span of 16 bases. The CDR3 has 15 amino acids. From germline, CDR1 is SEHNR and CDR2 FQNEAQ (reference sequence). CDR3 DNA: TGTGCCAGCAGCTTTTCCCAACAATTTTCGGGGGAGCTGTTTTTT. Translating gives CASSFSQQFSGELFF.

The chain has TRBV14 and TRBJ1-1; D is unresolved. V was pared by 3 bases and J by 8 bases, with 16 bases between. Per germline, CDR1 SGHDN and CDR2 FVKESK. The CDR3 length is 14 residues. This CDR3 reads CASSQRPRAEEAFF. The CDR3 coding sequence is TGTGCCAGCAGCCAGCGACCGCGGGCCGAAGAAGCTTTCTTT.

The V call is TRBV25-1, the J call TRBJ2-3, with 11 nucleotides matching TRBD1. Per the germline V gene, CDR1 is MGHDK and CDR2 is SYGVNS. V shed 4 bases and J 4 bases; nucleotides not matched to a gene: 7. This CDR3 has 16 residues. This chain's CDR3 is CASSVGTGGTADTQYF. The DNA of the CDR3 is TGTGCCAGCAGTGTCGGGACAGGGGGGACCGCAGATACGCAGTATTTT.

This chain connects TRBV27 to TRBJ2-7; D call uncertain. This CDR3 spans 12 amino acids. V dropped 4 bases and J dropped 2 bases, with 6 bases sitting between them. CDR1 is MNHEY and CDR2 is SMNVEV in the germline V gene (reference sequence). CDR3 in DNA: TGTGCCAGCAGTTGGGCCCCCTACGAGCAGTACTTC. This translates into CASSWAPYEQYF.

The chain links TRBV15 to TRBJ1-2; 7 nucleotides align to TRBD1. The V segment lost 6 bases and the J segment 7 bases; nucleotides outside the gene matches: 17. CDR1 is LNHNV and CDR2 is YYDKDF in the germline V gene (reference sequence). The CDR3 contains 16 residues. The CDR3 DNA follows: TGTGCCACCAGTCCCCCCGGGACAGCTGGGGCCCTTGGCTACACCTTC. It is translated as CATSPPGTAGALGYTF.